The rows below give T cell receptor beta chains drawn from one sample of a study of PD-1 blockade in classical Hodgkin lymphoma. The protocol was immunoSEQ multiplex PCR, while the TCRdb copy is restricted to in-frame clones and leaves out a portion. The sample includes about 10,000 clones, 91% seen only once; the top ten take roughly 8.1%. The sequenced sample consisted of CD8+ T cells from blood. Every receptor here comes from a human donor with classical Hodgkin lymphoma. CDR3s include the opening cysteine and the closing phenylalanine or tryptophan. D genes are given only for firm matches. The size field is filled for only some rows; it gives once, few, many or a size class.

cdr3_nt	cdr3_aa	clone_size	v_call	j_call	d_call
TGTGCCTCTTCAAGACTAGCGGGAAGTTCAGAGACCCAGTACTTC	CASSRLAGSSETQYF	-	TRBV15	TRBJ2-5	TRBD2
TGTGCCAGCAGTCCAGGGACTAGCGGTTACAATGAGCAGTTCTTC	CASSPGTSGYNEQFF	-	TRBV27	TRBJ2-1	TRBD2
TGTGCCAGCAGCCAAGATCCGGTAGACAGCTCTGGAAACACCATATATTTT	CASSQDPVDSSGNTIYF	-	TRBV4-2	TRBJ1-3	-
TGTGCCAGCAGCTTGGTAACAGGCCCCACTGAAGCTTTCTTT	CASSLVTGPTEAFF	-	TRBV4-2	TRBJ1-1	-
TGTGCCAGCAGCCTCCAGGGGGGCAATGAGCAGTTCTTC	CASSLQGGNEQFF	-	TRBV13	TRBJ2-1	-
TGTGCCAGCAGCCCACAGGGAAACTATGGCTACACCTTC	CASSPQGNYGYTF	once	TRBV5-6	TRBJ1-2	-
TGTGCCAGCAGCTTATCTCCGGGAAGGGACAATGAGCAGTTCTTC	CASSLSPGRDNEQFF	-	TRBV7-9	TRBJ2-1	-
TGCGCCAGCAGCCAAGATAATGATCAAGCCGAGCAGTACTTC	CASSQDNDQAEQYF	-	TRBV4-1	TRBJ2-7	-
TGTGCCAGCAGTTTCGGAGAATATCAGCCCCAGCATTTT	CASSFGEYQPQHF	-	TRBV28	TRBJ1-5	-
TGTGCCTGGACGGTCGGAGGGGGCAAAGCTTTCTTT	CAWTVGGGKAFF	-	TRBV30	TRBJ1-1	TRBD1
TGTGCCAGCAGTGGGCCGACAGGGAACTACGAGCAGTACTTC	CASSGPTGNYEQYF	-	TRBV27	TRBJ2-7	TRBD1
TGTGCCAGCTCACCAGGGTCTAGCGGGAGACGGGAGACCCAGTACTTC	CASSPGSSGRRETQYF	-	TRBV18	TRBJ2-5	TRBD2
TGTGCCAGCAGCTTATGGGGGGGGAGCTCCTATAATTCACCCCTCCACTTT	CASSLWGGSSYNSPLHF	-	TRBV11-2	TRBJ1-6	-
TGTGCCAGCAGCCGGACAGGGAACCCTGAAGCTTTCTTT	CASSRTGNPEAFF	-	TRBV13	TRBJ1-1	TRBD1
TGTGCCAGCAGCTTAGAAGGAGGGAGGAACACCGGGGAGCTGTTTTTT	CASSLEGGRNTGELFF	-	TRBV7-9	TRBJ2-2	-
TGTGCCAGCAGCCTAGCGGGGGGGCGTGAAGATACGCAGTATTTT	CASSLAGGREDTQYF	-	TRBV14	TRBJ2-3	TRBD2
TGTGCCAGCAGTTTATACGGGGGAGGTGGTTCCTACGAGCAGTACTTC	CASSLYGGGGSYEQYF	few	TRBV27	TRBJ2-7	-
TGCGCCAGCAGCCAAGATCCATCGGAGTTCTACGAGCAGTACTTC	CASSQDPSEFYEQYF	-	TRBV4-3	TRBJ2-7	-
TGTGCCAGCAGTTCCAGGGGAACCGGGGAGCTGTTTTTT	CASSSRGTGELFF	-	TRBV28	TRBJ2-2	-
TGTGCCAGCAGTGAAATGGCGGGATCCTACGAGCAGTACTTC	CASSEMAGSYEQYF	-	TRBV6-1	TRBJ2-7	-
TGCAGCGTGGAGACAGGGGCCCCCTACGAGCAGTACTTC	CSVETGAPYEQYF	-	TRBV29-1	TRBJ2-7	TRBD1
TGTGCCAGTAGCGCAGGGTCCTCAGGTTACGAGCAGTACTTC	CASSAGSSGYEQYF	-	TRBV19	TRBJ2-7	-
TGTGCCAGCAGCTTAGGCGCCGGAGCTAACTATGGCTACACCTTC	CASSLGAGANYGYTF	-	TRBV7-9	TRBJ1-2	-
TGCGCCAGCAGCCAAGATTGGTCTAACTACAATGAGCAGTTCTTC	CASSQDWSNYNEQFF	once	TRBV4-1	TRBJ2-1	-
TGTGCCAGCAGCTTAGGTCACAGGGTTGGAACAGATACGCAGTATTTT	CASSLGHRVGTDTQYF	-	TRBV11-2	TRBJ2-3	-
TGTGCCAGCAGCAAGGGACAGGGGGCCGGTGAAGCTTTCTTT	CASSKGQGAGEAFF	-	TRBV21-1	TRBJ1-1	-
TGCGCCAGCAGCTTGAGACCAGCCTCAGGCTACGAGCAGTACTTC	CASSLRPASGYEQYF	-	TRBV5-1	TRBJ2-7	-
TGTGCCAGCAGTGACTCGGGACAGGGGAGTGAAAAACTGTTTTTT	CASSDSGQGSEKLFF	-	TRBV6-4	TRBJ1-4	TRBD1
TGTGCCAGCAGTCTCAGGGACAGGGGGTTGTTACCCTTCTCCGAGCAGTACTTC	CASSLRDRGLLPFSEQYF	once	TRBV7-3	TRBJ2-7	TRBD1